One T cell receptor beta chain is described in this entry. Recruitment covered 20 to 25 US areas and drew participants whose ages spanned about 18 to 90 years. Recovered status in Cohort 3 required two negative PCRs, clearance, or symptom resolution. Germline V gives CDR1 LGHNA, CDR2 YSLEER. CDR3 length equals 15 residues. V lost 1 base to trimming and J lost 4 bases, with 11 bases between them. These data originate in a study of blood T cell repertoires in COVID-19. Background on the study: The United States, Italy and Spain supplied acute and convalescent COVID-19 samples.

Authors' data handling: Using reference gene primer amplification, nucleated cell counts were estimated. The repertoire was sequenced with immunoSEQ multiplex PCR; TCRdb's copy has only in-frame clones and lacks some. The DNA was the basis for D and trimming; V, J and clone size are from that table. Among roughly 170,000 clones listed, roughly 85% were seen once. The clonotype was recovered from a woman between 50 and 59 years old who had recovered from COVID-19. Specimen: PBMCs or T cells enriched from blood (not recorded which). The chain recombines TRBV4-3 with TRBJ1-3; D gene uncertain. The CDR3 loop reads CASSQVSGSGNTIYF. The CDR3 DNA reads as TGCGCCAGCAGCCAAGTTTCGGGGTCCGGAAACACCATATATTTT.